The sequence of this T cell receptor beta chain was determined in a study of T-cell reconstitution after alpha-beta-depleted transplantation in children. The CDR3 length is 17 residues. J gave up 0 bases and V 5 bases, and 3 bases lay outside the gene matches. Germline CDR1 MNHEY, CDR2 SVGEGT. Unique molecular identifiers were used in preparing the TCRbeta library. Each CDR3 protein is one row after TCRdb ran MiXCR on the PCR reads. The sample includes about 690,000 distinct CDR3 sequences, roughly 15% of them seen just once. The V and J genes are TRBV6-2 or TRBV6-3 and TRBJ2-2, with TRBD2 identical over 13 bases. Sequencing used PBMCs from the stem cell graft donor, obtained from the stem cell graft. The TCR originated in a human donor who donated a stem cell graft to a child with acute myeloid leukemia. CDR3 amino acids: CASSRLAGGTNTGELFF. For the CDR3, the DNA is TGTGCCAGCAGTCGACTAGCGGGGGGAACGAACACCGGGGAGCTGTTTTTT.